This T cell receptor (beta chain) was captured by sequencing in a study of cytomegalovirus exposure and HLA in healthy donors. Study as a whole: The roughly 110 validation repertoires used the same platform as the approximately 670 first-cohort repertoires (as reported by a later analysis).

Trimming removed 6 bases from V and 0 bases from J, with 12 bases in between. Germline V CDR1 and CDR2: SQVTM, ANQGSEA. The CDR3 consists of 15 residues. The repertoire was sequenced with immunoSEQ multiplex PCR; TCRdb's copy has only in-frame clones and lacks some. This table holds approximately 110,000 clones, 94% found once. Remarks on this clone: What it recognizes is unknown.

Points from the study as a whole: Some TCR beta chains (more than 150 of them) were listed as cytomegalovirus-associated. The classifier reportedly diagnosed cytomegalovirus status with high sensitivity and specificity.

The specimen sequenced was PBMCs. The source is a woman between 18 and 30 years old in good health and CMV-seronegative. V gene TRBV29-1 combines with J gene TRBJ2-6; D is perhaps TRBD1 (6 bases). Here the CDR3 DNA reads TGCAGCGTCCAAACAGGGCCCTCTGGGGCCAACGTCCTGACTTTC. It codes for CSVQTGPSGANVLTF.